A single sample is the source of the 14 T cell receptor beta chains below, sequenced in a study of Ad26.COV2.S vaccination and SARS-CoV-2 variants. The treatment was: some 20 received Ad26.COV2.S at low or high dose, single or two shots; 5 received placebo; per-sample allocation not given. Collection of the samples took place on day 63 after the first injection of vaccine or placebo. Using immunoSEQ multiplex PCR, the repertoire was profiled, and TCRdb retains in-frame clones only, with some absent. The table has a few hundred thousand clones, about 88% seen once; the top ten hold approximately 1.9%. The source material was peripheral blood, sampled in a trial of Ad26.COV2.S vaccine versus placebo. The receptors derive from a person aged 18 to 65 who received the Ad26.COV2.S COVID-19 vaccine or a placebo.

This chain joins TRBV2 and TRBJ1-4; D gene uncertain. The CDR3 is 15 amino acids. Germline V gene data show CDR1 as SNHLY and CDR2 as FYNNEI. V was clipped by 5 bases and J by 3 bases, with 13 bases between them. CDR3 amino acids: CASSTDGWANEKLFF. Here the CDR3 DNA reads TGTGCCAGCAGTACAGACGGTTGGGCTAATGAAAAACTGTTTTTT.

The rearrangement joins TRBV28 to TRBJ1-3, with 9 bases fitting TRBD1. V lost 6 bases, J lost 1 base, and 7 bases stayed unmatched. CDR1 is MDHEN and CDR2 is SYDVKM in the germline V gene. The CDR3 sequence is 16 residues long. CDR3 bases: TGTGCCAGCAGGACTACGGGACAGGGTTCTGGAAACACCATATATTTT. It codes for CASRTTGQGSGNTIYF.

As regards this clone: This same CDR3 is encoded by further DNA sequences in the sample. The chain employs TRBV9 and TRBJ2-7; 7 bases match TRBD1. In germline, CDR1 is SGDLS, CDR2 YYNGEE. J lost 2 bases, V lost 0 bases, and 2 bases had no gene match. The CDR3 has 14 amino acids. CDR3 protein: CASSVGDRTYEQYF. The CDR3 region has the DNA TGTGCCAGCAGCGTAGGGGACAGAACCTACGAGCAGTACTTC.

The chain joins TRBV5-4 to TRBJ2-3; D is undetermined. V was cut by 1 base and J by 1 base, with 7 bases left in between. Germline V lookup: CDR1 SGHNT, CDR2 YYREEE (reference sequence). This CDR3 comprises 14 residues. CDR3 DNA sequence: TGTGCCAGCAGCTTGTCACAGCGCACAGATACGCAGTATTTT. Protein sequence: CASSLSQRTDTQYF.

This clone has just a few counts. V usage is TRBV5-4 and J usage is TRBJ2-7; 13 bases are a match to TRBD2. CDR3 length: 20 residues. Germline V CDR1 and CDR2: SGHNT, YYREEE (reference sequence). J was trimmed by 4 bases and V by 2 bases; bases with no gene match: 18. The CDR3 DNA follows: TGTGCCAGCAGCTTAGCCCGGAGAACTAGCGGGAGGGCCTCGGGGTACGAGCAGTACTTC. Its protein product is CASSLARRTSGRASGYEQYF.

This clone was recorded a few times. The chain employs TRBV27 and TRBJ2-4; D is tentatively TRBD1 or TRBD2 (6 bases each). This CDR3 has 16 residues. Trimming took 1 base from V and 1 from J, leaving 11 bases between them. The V gene's germline CDR1 is MNHEY and CDR2 SMNVEV (reference sequence). The CDR3 is CASSLFGGSAKNIQYF. The DNA of the CDR3 is TGTGCCAGCAGTTTATTCGGGGGCTCGGCCAAAAACATTCAGTACTTC.

V gene TRBV11-3 combines with J gene TRBJ2-7; D is undetermined. The CDR3 sequence is 13 residues long. The germline gives CDR1 SGHNT, CDR2 YENEEA. With 5 bases removed from V and 3 bases from J, the gap between germline ends came to 11 bases. CDR3 in amino acids: CASSAWVFYEQYF. Written as DNA, the CDR3 is TGTGCCAGCAGCGCTTGGGTTTTCTACGAGCAGTACTTC. The full variable domain, its missing parts supplied by reference TRBV11-3 and TRBJ2-7, is EAGVVQSPRYKIIEKKQPVAFWCNPISGHNTLYWYLQNLGQGPELLIRYENEEAVDDSQLPKDRFSAERLKGVDSTLKIQPAELGDSAVYLCASSAWVFYEQYFGPGTRLTVT.

The rearrangement joins TRBV7-2 to TRBJ1-6, with D perhaps matching TRBD1 (5 bases). CDR1 and CDR2 (germline): SGHTA, FQGNSA. Trimming stripped 6 bases from V and 9 bases from J, with 18 bases between. The CDR3 runs 15 residues. The CDR3: CASRFTGQGGSPLHF. The CDR3, as DNA: TGTGCCAGCAGGTTTACAGGCCAGGGCGGTTCACCCCTCCACTTT. Looking up the rest from reference TRBV7-2 and TRBJ1-6 gives the full variable domain: GAGVSQSPSNKVTEKGKDVELRCDPISGHTALYWYRQSLGQGLEFLIYFQGNSAPDKSGLPSDRFSAERTGGSVSTLTIQRTQQEDSAVYLCASRFTGQGGSPLHFGNGTRLTVT.

CDR3 coding DNA: TGTGCCAGCAGGTACAGGGGGAAACTGTTTTTT. Its translation: CASRYRGKLFF. The genes are TRBV5-4 and TRBJ1-4, with 8 bases identical to TRBD1. The ends lost 5 bases at V and 11 bases at J; junction bases unmatched: 2. The germline CDR1 and CDR2 sequences are SGHNT and YYREEE (reference sequence). The CDR3 length is 11 residues.

The V call is TRBV28, the J call TRBJ1-1; tentative D call: TRBD1 (5 bases). Germline lookup yields CDR1 MDHEN and CDR2 SYDVKM. Trimming pared 4 bases from V and 6 bases from J, leaving 18 bases between. The CDR3 covers 15 residues. CDR3 residues: CASSSPGTVDPEAFF. Written as DNA, the CDR3 is TGTGCCAGCAGTTCGCCCGGGACGGTTGACCCTGAAGCTTTCTTT.

V is TRBV6-1 and J is TRBJ2-5; D not certain. There are 15 residues in the CDR3. Trimming removed 5 bases from V and 2 bases from J, with 15 bases in between. The V gene's germline CDR1 is MNHNS and CDR2 SASEGT. In DNA form, the CDR3 reads TGTGCCAGCAGTTCCGGCCGAGACTTTCAAGAGACCCAGTACTTC. Protein product: CASSSGRDFQETQYF.

V gene TRBV3-1 (or the pseudogene TRBV3-2) combines with J gene TRBJ1-5; D gene ambiguous. CDR1 is LGHDT, CDR2 YNNKEL, per germline (reference sequence). The CDR3 loop spans 12 amino acids. V was trimmed by 3 bases and J by 7 bases, leaving 7 bases between them. The CDR3 reads CASSQLGQPQHF. The CDR3 nucleotides are TGTGCCAGCAGCCAGCTAGGACAGCCCCAGCATTTT.

The rearrangement uses TRBV4-1 and TRBJ1-1; D call uncertain. V lost 0 bases and J lost 2, with 10 bases in between. This CDR3 spans 15 amino acids. Germline CDR1 and CDR2: MGHRA and YSYEKL. This CDR3 is CASSQEAAKNTEAFF. The CDR3 nucleotides read TGCGCCAGCAGCCAAGAGGCGGCCAAAAACACTGAAGCTTTCTTT.

The rearrangement uses TRBV18 and TRBJ2-5; D is perhaps TRBD1 or TRBD2 (6 bases each). This CDR3 is 15 amino acids long. The germline CDR1 and CDR2 sequences are KGHSH and LQKENI. Trimming took 2 bases from V and 10 from J, leaving 20 bases between them. The CDR3 here is CASSPGGTPRFGQYF. The CDR3 DNA sequence: TGTGCCAGCTCACCAGGCGGGACACCAAGGTTCGGCCAGTACTTC.